This TCR beta chain came from a study of cytomegalovirus exposure and HLA in healthy donors. Study-level background: Later analysis reported that the approximately 120 validation repertoires shared the platform of the roughly 710 first-cohort repertoires. Study-wide results and caveats: Overall, around 160 TCR beta chains were annotated as cytomegalovirus-associated.

Germline CDR1 SGDLS, CDR2 YYNGEE. The V segment lost 1 base and the J segment 0 bases; nucleotides outside the gene matches: 6. CDR3 length: 17 residues. With respect to this clone: Its specificity is unknown.

The data were produced by immunoSEQ multiplex PCR, yet TCRdb's version contains in-frame clones alone and is incomplete. This sample yields some 250,000 clones, of which about 90% are seen a single time; 0.3% to 0.4% belongs to the top ten. The sequenced material came from PBMCs. The source is a woman aged 18 to 35 in good health and CMV-seronegative. The chain links TRBV9 to TRBJ2-3; 9 positions match TRBD1. This chain's CDR3 is CASSVSRTGDSTDTQYF. The CDR3, as DNA: TGTGCCAGCAGCGTATCTAGGACAGGGGATAGCACAGATACGCAGTATTTT.